A single sample is the source of the 9 T cell receptor beta chains below, sequenced in a study of shared clonotypes between healthy human individuals. The repertoire was sequenced with immunoSEQ multiplex PCR; TCRdb's copy has only in-frame clones and lacks some. Of about 1.1 million clones listed, about four fifths are singletons. The sequencing input was memory CD4+ T cells from PBMCs. Described subset: CD45RA-negative fraction. The source is a man aged 18 to 35 in good health. Some clones in this sample may be carry-over from other donors' samples.

J is TRBJ2-3 and V is TRBV15; D unresolved. The germline V and J ends were trimmed by 0 bases and 1 base, with 2 bases remaining between them. The CDR3 is 13 amino acids. Germline loops: CDR1 LNHNV, CDR2 YYDKDF (reference sequence). CDR3 nucleotide sequence: TGTGCCACCAGCAGAGAGGGCACAGATACGCAGTATTTT. Its translation: CATSREGTDTQYF.

This clone was observed a single time. The chain employs TRBV27 and TRBJ2-7; 10 bases agree with TRBD1. Losses at the gene ends were 5 bases for V and 3 bases for J; bases not matched to a gene: 4. The CDR3 totals 14 residues. Germline CDR1 MNHEY, CDR2 SMNVEV (reference sequence). The DNA for the CDR3 is TGTGCCAGCAGTGCGGGACAGGGGTACTACGAGCAGTACTTC. It yields the protein CASSAGQGYYEQYF.

This chain joins TRBV29-1 and TRBJ1-1, with a tentative D call TRBD1 (5 bases). The CDR3 totals 13 residues. CDR1 is SQVTM and CDR2 is ANQGSEA in the germline V gene. Trimming removed 7 bases at V and 2 bases at J, with 14 bases between. The chain's CDR3 is CSARTGGNTEAFF. The DNA of the CDR3 is TGCAGCGCCCGCACCGGGGGAAACACTGAAGCTTTCTTT.

The chain is built from TRBV7-2 and TRBJ2-7; perhaps TRBD2 as D (6 bases). Trimming took 3 bases from V and 2 from J, leaving 14 bases between them. The CDR3 is made up of 15 amino acids. Germline V gene sequence: CDR1 SGHTA, CDR2 FQGNSA. CDR3 DNA: TGTGCCAGCAGCTTGCAGGGCGGGGAGACCTACGAGCAGTACTTC. This codes for CASSLQGGETYEQYF. Full variable domain (rest looked up from reference TRBV7-2 and TRBJ2-7): GAGVSQSPSNKVTEKGKDVELRCDPISGHTALYWYRQSLGQGLEFLIYFQGNSAPDKSGLPSDRFSAERTGGSVSTLTIQRTQQEDSAVYLCASSLQGGETYEQYFGPGTRLTVT.

This sequence joins TRBV9 and TRBJ2-2; 7 bases map to TRBD1. This CDR3 comprises 17 residues. In germline, CDR1 is SGDLS, CDR2 YYNGEE. Losses at the gene ends were 4 bases for V and 1 base for J; bases not matched to a gene: 10. DNA of the CDR3: TGTGCCAGCAGCACCCGGGACAGACCTAGGAACACCGGGGAGCTGTTTTTT. It is translated as CASSTRDRPRNTGELFF.

Here the CDR3 reads CASSLRDMNTEAFF. CDR3 DNA: TGTGCCAGCAGTTTGAGAGATATGAACACTGAAGCTTTCTTT. The V and J genes are TRBV27 and TRBJ1-1, with D unclear. In germline, CDR1 is MNHEY, CDR2 SMNVEV (reference sequence). The CDR3 consists of 14 residues. Trimming shortened V by 3 bases and J by 0 bases, and 8 bases separated the two germline ends.

Comments on this clone: Other DNA sequences in this specimen translate into the identical CDR3. This sequence joins TRBV5-8 and TRBJ1-2; D may be TRBD1 (6 bases). V was clipped by 2 bases and J by 2 bases, with 10 bases between them. Germline V CDR1 and CDR2: SGHTS, YDEGEE. This CDR3 is 14 amino acids long. CDR3 protein: CASSLGRGNYGYTF. DNA of the CDR3: TGTGCCAGCAGCTTAGGCAGGGGAAACTATGGCTACACCTTC.

This clone was detected a few times. The chain couples TRBV7-2 to TRBJ2-3; 7 bases align to TRBD2. Trimming at V came to 3 bases and at J to 6 bases, leaving 6 bases not matched to a gene. Germline V gene data show CDR1 as SGHTA and CDR2 as FQGNSA. The length of the CDR3 is 14 residues. The DNA for the CDR3 is TGTGCCAGCAGCTTCGGCGGGAGCCTTGATACGCAGTATTTT. Translation: CASSFGGSLDTQYF.

The genes are TRBV29-1 and TRBJ2-3; possibly TRBD1 for D (5 bases). Trimming pared 1 base from V and 5 bases from J, leaving 10 bases between. Germline V gene lookup returns CDR1 SQVTM and CDR2 ANQGSEA. The CDR3 contains 13 residues. The CDR3 nucleotides read TGCAGCGTTGAAGGGCCAGGGCAAGATACGCAGTATTTT. Translation: CSVEGPGQDTQYF.